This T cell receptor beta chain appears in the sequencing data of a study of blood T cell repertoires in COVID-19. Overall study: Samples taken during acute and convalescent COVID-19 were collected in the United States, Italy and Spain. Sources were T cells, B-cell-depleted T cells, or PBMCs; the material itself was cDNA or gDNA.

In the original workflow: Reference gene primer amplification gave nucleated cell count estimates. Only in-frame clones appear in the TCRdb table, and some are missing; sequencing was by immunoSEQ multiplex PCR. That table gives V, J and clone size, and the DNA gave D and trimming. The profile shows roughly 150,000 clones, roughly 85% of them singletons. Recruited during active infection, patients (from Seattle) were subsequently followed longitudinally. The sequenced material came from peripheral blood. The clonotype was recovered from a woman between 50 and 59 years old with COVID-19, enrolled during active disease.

The CDR3 coding sequence is TGTGCCAGCAGCTCGACTAGAGAGAACACCGGGGAGCTGTTTTTT. As protein: CASSSTRENTGELFF. This chain joins TRBV7-3 and TRBJ2-2, with a tentative D call TRBD2 (6 bases). V lost 4 bases and J lost 1, with 10 bases in between. There are 15 residues in the CDR3. Germline values: CDR1 SGHTA, CDR2 FQGTGA.